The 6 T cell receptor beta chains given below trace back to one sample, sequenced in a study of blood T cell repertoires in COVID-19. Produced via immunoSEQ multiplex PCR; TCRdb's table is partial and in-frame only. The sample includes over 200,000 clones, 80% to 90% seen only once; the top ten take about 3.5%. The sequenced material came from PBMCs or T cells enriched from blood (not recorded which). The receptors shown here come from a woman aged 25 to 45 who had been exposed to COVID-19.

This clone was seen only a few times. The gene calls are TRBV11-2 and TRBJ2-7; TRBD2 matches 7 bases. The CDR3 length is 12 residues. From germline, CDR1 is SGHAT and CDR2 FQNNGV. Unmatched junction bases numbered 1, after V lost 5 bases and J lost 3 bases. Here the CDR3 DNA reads TGTGCCAGCAGCCGGACTAGCTACGAGCAGTACTTC. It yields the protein CASSRTSYEQYF.

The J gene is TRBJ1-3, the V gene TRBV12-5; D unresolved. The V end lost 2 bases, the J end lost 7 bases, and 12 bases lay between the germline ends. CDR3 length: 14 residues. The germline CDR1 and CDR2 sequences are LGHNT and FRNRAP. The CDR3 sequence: CASGLPSSGNTIYF. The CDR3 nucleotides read TGTGCTAGTGGTTTGCCTAGCAGCGGTAACACCATATATTTT.

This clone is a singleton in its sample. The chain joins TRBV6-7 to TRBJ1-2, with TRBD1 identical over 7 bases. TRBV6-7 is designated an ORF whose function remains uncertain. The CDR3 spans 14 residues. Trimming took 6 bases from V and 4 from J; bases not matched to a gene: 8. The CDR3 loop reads CASRTDREAYGYTF. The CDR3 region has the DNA TGTGCCAGCAGGACCGACAGGGAGGCCTATGGCTACACCTTC.

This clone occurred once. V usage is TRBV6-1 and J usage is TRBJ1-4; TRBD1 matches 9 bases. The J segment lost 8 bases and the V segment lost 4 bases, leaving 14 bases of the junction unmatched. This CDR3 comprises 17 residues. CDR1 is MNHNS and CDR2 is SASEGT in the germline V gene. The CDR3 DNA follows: TGTGCCAGCAGTGGCGCACCTGGACAGGGGATAAAAGAAAAACTGTTTTTT. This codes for CASSGAPGQGIKEKLFF.

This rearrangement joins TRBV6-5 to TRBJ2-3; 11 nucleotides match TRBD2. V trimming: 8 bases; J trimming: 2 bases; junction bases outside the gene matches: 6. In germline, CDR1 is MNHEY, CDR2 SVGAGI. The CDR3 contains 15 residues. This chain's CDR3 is CASELAGGFTDTQYF. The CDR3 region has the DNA TGTGCCAGCGAGCTAGCGGGAGGTTTCACAGATACGCAGTATTTT.

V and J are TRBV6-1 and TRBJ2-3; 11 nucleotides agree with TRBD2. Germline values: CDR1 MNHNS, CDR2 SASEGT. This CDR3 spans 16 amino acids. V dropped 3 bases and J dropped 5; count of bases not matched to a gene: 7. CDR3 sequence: CASSDLAGGRRDTQYF. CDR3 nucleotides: TGTGCCAGCAGTGACTTAGCGGGAGGGCGTCGAGATACGCAGTATTTT.